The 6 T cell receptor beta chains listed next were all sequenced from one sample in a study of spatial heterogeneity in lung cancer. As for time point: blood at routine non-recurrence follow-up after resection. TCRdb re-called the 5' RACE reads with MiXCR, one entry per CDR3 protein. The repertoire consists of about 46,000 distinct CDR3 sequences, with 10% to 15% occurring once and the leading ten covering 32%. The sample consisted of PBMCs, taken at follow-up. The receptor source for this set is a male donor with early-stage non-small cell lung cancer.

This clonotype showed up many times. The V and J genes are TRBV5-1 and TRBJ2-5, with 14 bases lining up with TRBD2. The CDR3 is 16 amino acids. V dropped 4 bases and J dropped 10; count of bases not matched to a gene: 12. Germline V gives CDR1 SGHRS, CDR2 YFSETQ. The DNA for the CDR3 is TGCGCCAGCAGCCCACCGACTAGCGGGGGGGGGAATCGCCAGTACTTC. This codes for CASSPPTSGGGNRQYF. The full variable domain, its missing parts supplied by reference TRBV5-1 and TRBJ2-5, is KAGVTQTPRYLIKTRGQQVTLSCSPISGHRSVSWYQQTPGQGLQFLFEYFSETQRNKGNFPGRFSGRQFSNSRSEMNVSTLELGDSALYLCASSPPTSGGGNRQYFGPGTRLLVL.

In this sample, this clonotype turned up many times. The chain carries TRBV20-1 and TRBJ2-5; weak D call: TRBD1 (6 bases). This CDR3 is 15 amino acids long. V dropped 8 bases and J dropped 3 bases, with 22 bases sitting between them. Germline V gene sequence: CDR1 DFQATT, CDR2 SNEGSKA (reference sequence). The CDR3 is CSSPPRTPGEETQYF. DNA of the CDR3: TGCAGTTCCCCACCCAGGACGCCAGGGGAAGAGACCCAGTACTTC.

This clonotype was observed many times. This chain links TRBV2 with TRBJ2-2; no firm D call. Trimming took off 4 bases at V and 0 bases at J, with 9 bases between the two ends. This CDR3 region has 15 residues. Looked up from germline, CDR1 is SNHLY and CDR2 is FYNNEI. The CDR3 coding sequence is TGTGCCAGCAGTGTCGGGCAGGCGAACACCGGGGAGCTGTTTTTT. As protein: CASSVGQANTGELFF.

The CDR3 DNA sequence: TGCAGTGCTAGCCCGGGACTGTTCTCCTACGAGCAGTACTTC. Translated: CSASPGLFSYEQYF. J is TRBJ2-7 and V is TRBV20-1; TRBD2 might be the D (6 bases). Germline V lookup: CDR1 DFQATT, CDR2 SNEGSKA (reference sequence). Trimming removed 3 bases at V and 0 bases at J, with 12 bases between. This CDR3 spans 14 amino acids.

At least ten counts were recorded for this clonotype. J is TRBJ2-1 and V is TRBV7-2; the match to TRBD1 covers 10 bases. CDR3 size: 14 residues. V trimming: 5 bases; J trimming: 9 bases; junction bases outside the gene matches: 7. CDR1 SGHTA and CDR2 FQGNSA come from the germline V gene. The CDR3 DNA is TGTGCCAGCAGCCCGGGACAGGGGATCAGTGAGCAGTTCTTC. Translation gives CASSPGQGISEQFF.

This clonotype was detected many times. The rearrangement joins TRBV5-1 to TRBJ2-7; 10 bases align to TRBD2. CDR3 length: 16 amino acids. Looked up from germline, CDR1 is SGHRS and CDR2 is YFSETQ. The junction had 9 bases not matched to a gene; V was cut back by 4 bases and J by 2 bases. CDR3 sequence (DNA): TGCGCCAGCAGCCTGACACTAGCGGGGTCAGCCTACGAGCAGTACTTC. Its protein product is CASSLTLAGSAYEQYF.